This T cell receptor beta chain originates from a study of cytotoxic CD8 clonotypes in ibrutinib-treated CLL. As for the study in general: Once treatment had gone on for a median of around 11 months, range 6 to 36, response samples were drawn.

The CDR3 extends over 13 amino acids. CDR1 is SGHVS and CDR2 is FNYEAQ in the germline V gene. Trimming stripped 0 bases from V and 4 bases from J, with 5 bases between. Some clones are missing from TCRdb's copy, which holds only in-frame ones; the method was immunoSEQ multiplex PCR. Here the sample spans 150,000 or so clones, around 80% being singletons. Frozen PBMC stocks contributed around 1.9 micrograms of genomic DNA to the TCR beta libraries. The input for sequencing was PBMCs, taken after 12 months of ibrutinib treatment. This TCR came from a human donor with chronic lymphocytic leukemia. The rearrangement joins TRBV7-6 to TRBJ2-3; no reliable D call. The CDR3 coding sequence is TGTGCCAGCAGCTTAGCGATGGCAGATACGCAGTATTTT. It encodes CASSLAMADTQYF.